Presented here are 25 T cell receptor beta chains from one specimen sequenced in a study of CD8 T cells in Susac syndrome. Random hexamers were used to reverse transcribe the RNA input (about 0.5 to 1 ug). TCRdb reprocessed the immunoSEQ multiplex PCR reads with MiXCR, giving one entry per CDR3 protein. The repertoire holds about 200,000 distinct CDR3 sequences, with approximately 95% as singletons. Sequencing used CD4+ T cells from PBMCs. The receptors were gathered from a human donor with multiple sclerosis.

CDR3 DNA: TGTGCCACCCGGGCCACGGAAAGCTCCTACAATGAGCAGTTCTTC. Translated: CATRATESSYNEQFF. The rearrangement uses TRBV10-3 and TRBJ2-1; D is undetermined. The CDR3 runs 15 residues. Germline V gene lookup returns CDR1 ENHRY and CDR2 SYGVKD. Trimming removed 10 bases at V and 0 bases at J, with 16 bases between.

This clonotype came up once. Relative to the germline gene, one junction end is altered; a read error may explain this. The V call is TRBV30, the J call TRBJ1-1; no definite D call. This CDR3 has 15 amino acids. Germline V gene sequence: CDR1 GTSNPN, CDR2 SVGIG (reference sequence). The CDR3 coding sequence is TGTGCCTGGAGCCGGATCTGGGGAATGAAAACTGAAGCTTTCTTT. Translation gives CAWSRIWGMKTEAFF.

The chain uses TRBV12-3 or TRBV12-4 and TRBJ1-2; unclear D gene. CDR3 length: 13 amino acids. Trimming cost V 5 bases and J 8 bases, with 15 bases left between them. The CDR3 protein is CASSEDPPRGYTF. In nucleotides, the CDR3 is TGTGCCAGCAGTGAGGACCCACCGAGAGGCTACACCTTC.

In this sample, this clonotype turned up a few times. Here the CDR3 reads CATSEGSTDTQYF. The DNA of the CDR3 is TGTGCCACCAGTGAGGGAAGCACAGATACGCAGTATTTT. The chain recombines TRBV24-1 with TRBJ2-3; no clear D. CDR3 length equals 13 residues. The V gene's germline CDR1 is KGHDR and CDR2 SFDVKD. Trimming left V 4 bases short and J 0 bases short, with 4 bases between.

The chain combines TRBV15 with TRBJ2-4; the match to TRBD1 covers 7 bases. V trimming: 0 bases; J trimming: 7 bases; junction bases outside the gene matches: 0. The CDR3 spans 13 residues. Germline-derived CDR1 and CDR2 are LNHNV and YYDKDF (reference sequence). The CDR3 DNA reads TGTGCCACCAGCAGAGAACAGGGGAACATTCAGTACTTC. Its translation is CATSREQGNIQYF.

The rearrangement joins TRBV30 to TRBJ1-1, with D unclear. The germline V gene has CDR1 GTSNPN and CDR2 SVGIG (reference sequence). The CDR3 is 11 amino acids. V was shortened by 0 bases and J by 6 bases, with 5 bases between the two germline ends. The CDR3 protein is CAWSVHAEAFF. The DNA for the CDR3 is TGTGCCTGGAGTGTACACGCTGAAGCTTTCTTT.

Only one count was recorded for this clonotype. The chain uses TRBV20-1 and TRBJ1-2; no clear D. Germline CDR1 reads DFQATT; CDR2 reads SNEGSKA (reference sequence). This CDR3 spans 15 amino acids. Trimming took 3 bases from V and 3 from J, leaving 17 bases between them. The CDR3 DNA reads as TGCAGTGCTAGGAATGAGGAAGGCCCGGACTATGGCTACACCTTC. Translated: CSARNEEGPDYGYTF.

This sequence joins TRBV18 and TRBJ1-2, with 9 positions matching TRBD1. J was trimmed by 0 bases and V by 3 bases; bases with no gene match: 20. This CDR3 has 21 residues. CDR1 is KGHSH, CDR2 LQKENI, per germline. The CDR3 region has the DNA TGTGCCAGCTCACCGGTCCCGGGACAGGGATCGGGGTCTTCCGCTAACTATGGCTACACCTTC. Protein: CASSPVPGQGSGSSANYGYTF.

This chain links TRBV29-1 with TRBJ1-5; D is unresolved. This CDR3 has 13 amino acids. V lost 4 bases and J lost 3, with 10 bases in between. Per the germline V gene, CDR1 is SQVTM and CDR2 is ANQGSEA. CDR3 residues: CSVGYEANQPQHF. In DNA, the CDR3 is TGCAGCGTTGGGTACGAGGCCAATCAGCCCCAGCATTTT.

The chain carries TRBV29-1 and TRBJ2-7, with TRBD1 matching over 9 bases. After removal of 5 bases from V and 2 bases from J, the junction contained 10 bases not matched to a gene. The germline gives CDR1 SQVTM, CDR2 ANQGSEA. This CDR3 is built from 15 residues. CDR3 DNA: TGCAGCGTTACCCCCCCGGGACAGGGCACCTACGAGCAGTACTTC. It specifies CSVTPPGQGTYEQYF.

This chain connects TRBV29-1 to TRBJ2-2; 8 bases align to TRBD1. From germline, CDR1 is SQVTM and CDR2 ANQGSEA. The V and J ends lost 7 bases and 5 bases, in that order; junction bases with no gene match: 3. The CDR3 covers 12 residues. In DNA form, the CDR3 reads TGCAGCGCCCAGGGGGCTACCGGGGAGCTGTTTTTT. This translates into CSAQGATGELFF.

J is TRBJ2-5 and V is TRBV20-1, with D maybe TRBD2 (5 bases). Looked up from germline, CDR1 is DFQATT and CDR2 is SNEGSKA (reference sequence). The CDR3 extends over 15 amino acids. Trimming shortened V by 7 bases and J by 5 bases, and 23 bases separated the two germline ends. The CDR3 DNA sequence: TGCAGTGGGCGGGTGGTTAACGCCGGCGTGGAGACCCAGTACTTC. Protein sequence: CSGRVVNAGVETQYF.

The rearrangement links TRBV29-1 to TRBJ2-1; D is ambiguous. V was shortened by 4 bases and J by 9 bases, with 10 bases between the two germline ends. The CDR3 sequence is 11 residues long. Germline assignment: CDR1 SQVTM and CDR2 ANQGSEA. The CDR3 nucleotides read TGCAGCGTTGCCACTGAATTTGAGCAGTTCTTC. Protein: CSVATEFEQFF.

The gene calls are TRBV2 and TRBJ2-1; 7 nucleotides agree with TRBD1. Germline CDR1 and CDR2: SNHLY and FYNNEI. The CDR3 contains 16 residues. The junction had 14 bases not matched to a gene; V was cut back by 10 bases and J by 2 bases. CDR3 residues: CATPYIDRVPYNEQFF. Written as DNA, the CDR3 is TGTGCCACACCATATATAGACAGGGTCCCCTACAATGAGCAGTTCTTC.

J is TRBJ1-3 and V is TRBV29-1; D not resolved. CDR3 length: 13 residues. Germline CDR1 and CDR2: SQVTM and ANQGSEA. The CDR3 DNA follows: TGCAGTACAAGTACCGCCTCTGGAAACACCATATATTTT. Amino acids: CSTSTASGNTIYF.

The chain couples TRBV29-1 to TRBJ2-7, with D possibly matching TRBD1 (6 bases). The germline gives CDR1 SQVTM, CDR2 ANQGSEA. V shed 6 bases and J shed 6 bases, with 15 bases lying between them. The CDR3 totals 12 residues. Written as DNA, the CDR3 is TGCAGCGTGCCGGGACAAGGGTCCGAGCAGTACTTC. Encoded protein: CSVPGQGSEQYF.

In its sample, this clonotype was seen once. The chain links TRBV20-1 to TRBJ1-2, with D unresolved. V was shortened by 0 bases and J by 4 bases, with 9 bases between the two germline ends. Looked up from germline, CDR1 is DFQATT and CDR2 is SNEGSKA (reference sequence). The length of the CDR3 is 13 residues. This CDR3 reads CSARDRGPYGYTF. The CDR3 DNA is TGCAGTGCTAGAGATCGCGGCCCCTATGGCTACACCTTC.

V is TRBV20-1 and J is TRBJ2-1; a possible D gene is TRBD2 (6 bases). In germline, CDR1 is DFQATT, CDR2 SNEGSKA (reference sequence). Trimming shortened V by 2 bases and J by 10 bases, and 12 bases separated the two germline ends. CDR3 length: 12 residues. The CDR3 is CSARLGLREQFF. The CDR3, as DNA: TGCAGTGCTAGACTCGGACTAAGGGAGCAGTTCTTC.

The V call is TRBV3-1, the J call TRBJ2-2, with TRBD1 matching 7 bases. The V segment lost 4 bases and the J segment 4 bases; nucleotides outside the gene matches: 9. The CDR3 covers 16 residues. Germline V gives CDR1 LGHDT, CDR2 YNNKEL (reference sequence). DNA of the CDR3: TGTGCCAGCAGCCCGGGCAGGGGGTTTGGCACCGGGGAGCTGTTTTTT. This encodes CASSPGRGFGTGELFF. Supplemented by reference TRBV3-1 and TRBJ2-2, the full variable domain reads DTAVSQTPKYLVTQMGNDKSIKCEQNLGHDTMYWYKQDSKKFLKIMFSYNNKELIINETVPNRFSPKSPDKAHLNLHINSLELGDSAVYFCASSPGRGFGTGELFFGEGSRLTVL.

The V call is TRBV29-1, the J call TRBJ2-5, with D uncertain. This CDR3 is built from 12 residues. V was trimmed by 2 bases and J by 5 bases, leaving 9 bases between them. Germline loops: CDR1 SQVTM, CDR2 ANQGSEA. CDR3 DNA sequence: TGCAGCGTTGAAAAAGCCCGGGAGACCCAGTACTTC. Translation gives CSVEKARETQYF.

CDR3 nucleotides: TGCAGTGCTAGAGTATCACGCAGCGGGACCTCTGGGGCCAACGTCCTGACTTTC. Encoded protein: CSARVSRSGTSGANVLTF. The rearrangement uses TRBV20-1 and TRBJ2-6, with 7 positions matching TRBD2. CDR3 length equals 18 residues. Per the germline V gene, CDR1 is DFQATT and CDR2 is SNEGSKA (reference sequence). V trimming: 1 base; J trimming: 0 bases; junction bases outside the gene matches: 9.

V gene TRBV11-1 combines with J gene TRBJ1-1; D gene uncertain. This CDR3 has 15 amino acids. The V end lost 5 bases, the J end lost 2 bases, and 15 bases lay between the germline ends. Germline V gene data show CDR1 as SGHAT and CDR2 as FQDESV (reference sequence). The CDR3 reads CASSAGGLTNTEAFF. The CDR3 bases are TGTGCCAGCAGCGCGGGAGGCCTAACAAACACTGAAGCTTTCTTT.

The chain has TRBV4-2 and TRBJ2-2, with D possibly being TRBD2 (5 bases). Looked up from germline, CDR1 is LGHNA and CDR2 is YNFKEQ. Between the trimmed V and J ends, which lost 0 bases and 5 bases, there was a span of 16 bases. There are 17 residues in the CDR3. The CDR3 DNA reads TGTGCCAGCAGCCAAGATAGATCCGGGGTTGGAACCGGGGAGCTGTTTTTT. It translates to CASSQDRSGVGTGELFF.

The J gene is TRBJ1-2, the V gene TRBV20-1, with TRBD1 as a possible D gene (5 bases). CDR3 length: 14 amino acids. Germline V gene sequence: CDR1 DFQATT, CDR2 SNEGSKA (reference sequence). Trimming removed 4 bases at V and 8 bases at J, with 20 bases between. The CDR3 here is CSATLVEGTGGYTF. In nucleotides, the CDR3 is TGCAGTGCTACCTTAGTGGAGGGGACGGGAGGCTACACCTTC.

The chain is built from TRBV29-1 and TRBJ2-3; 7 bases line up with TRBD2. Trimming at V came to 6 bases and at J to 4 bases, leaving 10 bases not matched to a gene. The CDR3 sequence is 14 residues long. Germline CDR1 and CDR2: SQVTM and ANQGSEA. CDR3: CSVGGGGWSDTQYF. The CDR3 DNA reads TGCAGCGTGGGTGGCGGGGGTTGGTCAGATACGCAGTATTTT.